This T cell receptor beta chain was found in a study of OX40 agonist ivuxolimab in advanced cancers. Study details: Every patient in dose escalation had hepatocellular carcinoma, melanoma, renal cell or head and neck cancer.

CDR1 and CDR2 from the germline V gene are SGHNT and YYREEE (reference sequence). The J segment lost 3 bases and the V segment lost 2 bases, leaving 2 bases of the junction unmatched. The CDR3 consists of 15 residues. Study-wide results and limits: Blood T cells, both CD4+ and CD8+, expanded clonally by week 6 at 0.1 to 3.0 mg/kg.

The table came from immunoSEQ multiplex PCR; TCRdb's copy has only in-frame clones and leaves some out. The sample has about 61,000 clones; 86% are singletons. Comments on this clone: Its antigen is currently unknown. Other nucleotide sequences in the sample specify the same CDR3.

The source of this sequence is an adult with an advanced solid tumor such as melanoma, head and neck, liver or kidney cancer. Sequenced here: CD4+ or CD8+ T cells sorted from blood, sampled in a trial of the OX40 agonist ivuxolimab. The J gene is TRBJ2-3, the V gene TRBV5-4; 11 positions match TRBD2. The CDR3 nucleotides read TGTGCCAGCAGCTTAAGGACTAGCGGGACAGATACGCAGTATTTT. Translation gives CASSLRTSGTDTQYF.